These 5 T cell receptor beta chains were all obtained from the same sample, sequenced in a study of blood T cell repertoires in COVID-19. Assay: immunoSEQ multiplex PCR; the TCRdb copy retains only in-frame clones and omits some. This sample has hundreds of thousands of clones, with around nine tenths found just once. Sequenced material: PBMCs or T cells enriched from blood (not recorded which). These receptors all come from a woman aged 35 to 49 who had recovered from COVID-19.

The rearrangement joins TRBV28 to TRBJ1-5; D gene unclear. Germline assignment: CDR1 MDHEN and CDR2 SYDVKM. The CDR3 is made up of 15 amino acids. Trimming cost V 3 bases and J 2 bases, with 11 bases left between them. The CDR3 DNA reads TGTGCCAGCAGTTTCCGGGGTTACGGCAATCAGCCCCAGCATTTT. Translating gives CASSFRGYGNQPQHF.

The rearrangement uses TRBV3-1 (or the pseudogene TRBV3-2) and TRBJ2-5, with a tentative D call TRBD2 (6 bases). Germline values: CDR1 LGHDT, CDR2 YNNKEL (reference sequence). Trimming shortened V by 1 base and J by 2 bases, and 8 bases separated the two germline ends. There are 14 residues in the CDR3. The CDR3 DNA sequence: TGTGCCAGCAGCCAAGGACTAGGGCAAGAGACCCAGTACTTC. Translating gives CASSQGLGQETQYF.

The chain employs TRBV9 and TRBJ1-1; D remains ambiguous. In germline, CDR1 is SGDLS, CDR2 YYNGEE. The CDR3 consists of 13 residues. Trimming took off 0 bases at V and 2 bases at J, with 5 bases between the two ends. The CDR3 protein is CASSVGINTEAFF. The CDR3 nucleotides are TGTGCCAGCAGCGTAGGTATCAACACTGAAGCTTTCTTT.

A note on this clone: Germline and junction disagree at one end, which may indicate a read error. V is TRBV7-7 and J is TRBJ2-3, with 9 bases lining up with TRBD2. Germline V gene lookup returns CDR1 SSHAT and CDR2 FNYEAQ (reference sequence). CDR3 length: 15 residues. CDR3 sequence: CASSPMAGGTDTQYF. In nucleotides, the CDR3 is TGTGCTAGCAGCCCGATGGCGGGAGGGACAGATACGCAGTATTTT.

The genes are TRBV3-1 (or the pseudogene TRBV3-2) and TRBJ2-7, with 10 nucleotides matching TRBD2. The CDR3 runs to 18 residues. Per germline, CDR1 LGHDT and CDR2 YNNKEL (reference sequence). The J segment lost 0 bases and the V segment lost 1 base, leaving 9 bases of the junction unmatched. The CDR3 sequence: CASSQGTGLADPSYEQYF. DNA for the CDR3: TGTGCCAGCAGCCAAGGTACCGGACTAGCGGACCCCTCCTACGAGCAGTACTTC.